Listed here are 13 T cell receptor beta chains from one sample, sequenced in a study of blood T cell repertoires in COVID-19 (TCRdb year 2020). Preparation of the library involved the immunoSEQ multiplex PCR assay. In its TCRdb copy, this immuneACCESS table keeps in-frame sequences only and misses some clones. Where compared with another copy, unresolved V genes explain less than half of these, and the others have no known cause. The sample yields 290,000 or so clones; 70% to 90% were counted once. Of the sample, 4.5% to 6% falls within the top ten clones. Material for sequencing was peripheral blood. The receptors originated from a man aged 45-65 years with active or convalescent COVID-19.

This clone was seen only once. The chain combines TRBV7-9 with TRBJ2-6; TRBD2 is a possible D gene (6 bases). Germline V lookup: CDR1 SEHNR, CDR2 FQNEAQ (reference sequence). Trimming cost V 3 bases and J 0 bases, with 6 bases left between them. CDR3 length: 15 amino acids. This CDR3 is CASSFGSSGANVLTF. DNA for the CDR3: TGTGCCAGCAGCTTCGGGAGCTCTGGGGCCAACGTCCTGACTTTC.

This clone has a single count. The CDR3 region is CAWSEERESLHEQYF. The CDR3 DNA is TGTGCCTGGAGTGAAGAGCGGGAGTCATTGCACGAGCAGTACTTC. The V and J genes are TRBV30 and TRBJ2-7, with 8 bases matching TRBD2. The V and J ends lost 1 base and 5 bases, in that order; junction bases with no gene match: 10. The length of the CDR3 is 15 residues. CDR1 and CDR2 from the germline V gene are GTSNPN and SVGIG (reference sequence).

In the case of this clone: The same CDR3 also results from other DNA sequences found in this sample. This chain connects TRBV12-3 or TRBV12-4 to TRBJ1-2; possible D gene TRBD1, 6 bases. V lost 5 bases and J 2 bases, leaving 9 bases between the germline ends. The CDR3 consists of 13 residues. CDR3 nucleotides: TGTGCCAGCAGTCCACAGGGAAACTATGGCTACACCTTC. Its translation: CASSPQGNYGYTF.

A single count supports this clone. V usage is TRBV19 and J usage is TRBJ1-5; D not resolved. Trimming cost V 3 bases and J 7 bases, with 10 bases left between them. Looked up from germline, CDR1 is LNHDA and CDR2 is SQIVND (reference sequence). CDR3 size: 13 residues. CDR3 residues: CASSIGAQQPQHF. The CDR3 DNA reads TGTGCCAGTAGTATTGGAGCCCAACAGCCCCAGCATTTT.

The gene calls are TRBV7-9 and TRBJ2-4, with 9 bases lining up with TRBD2. This CDR3 is built from 16 residues. The ends lost 5 bases at V and 2 bases at J; junction bases unmatched: 7. Germline CDR1 is SEHNR and CDR2 is FQNEAQ (reference sequence). CDR3 residues: CASSPGTSRTKNIQYF. As DNA, the CDR3 is TGTGCCAGCAGCCCCGGGACTAGCAGGACCAAAAACATTCAGTACTTC. Together with reference TRBV7-9 and TRBJ2-4, the CDR3 gives the full variable domain: DTGVSQNPRHKITKRGQNVTFRCDPISEHNRLYWYRQTLGQGPEFLTYFQNEAQLEKSRLLSDRFSAERPKGSFSTLEIQRTEQGDSAMYLCASSPGTSRTKNIQYFGAGTRLSVL.

The rearrangement uses TRBV15 and TRBJ2-5; 11 nucleotides agree with TRBD2. The CDR3 is made up of 15 amino acids. The V and J ends lost 0 bases and 5 bases, in that order; junction bases with no gene match: 2. CDR1 and CDR2 from the germline V gene are LNHNV and YYDKDF (reference sequence). CDR3 sequence reads: CATSRDPSGRETQYF. For the CDR3, the DNA is TGTGCCACCAGCAGAGATCCTAGCGGGAGGGAGACCCAGTACTTC.

This chain links TRBV4-1 with TRBJ1-3; TRBD1 matches 9 bases. Germline CDR1 is MGHRA and CDR2 is YSYEKL. Trimming removed 4 bases from V and 3 bases from J; junction bases left unmatched: 10. This CDR3 spans 17 amino acids. The chain's CDR3 is CASSLLGTGSVGNTIYF. The CDR3 nucleotides read TGCGCCAGCAGCCTACTCGGGACAGGGTCCGTTGGAAACACCATATATTTT.

The chain recombines TRBV7-2 with TRBJ1-2, with D possibly being TRBD1 (5 bases). This CDR3 is built from 12 residues. Germline values: CDR1 SGHTA, CDR2 FQGNSA. Trimming took off 5 bases at V and 8 bases at J, with 12 bases between the two ends. DNA for the CDR3: TGTGCCAGCAGCCTCTTCGGGGGAGGCTACACCTTC. This translates into CASSLFGGGYTF.

The chain couples TRBV5-6 to TRBJ2-7; D perhaps matches TRBD2 (6 bases). Trimming pared 4 bases from V and 4 bases from J, leaving 15 bases between. There are 14 residues in the CDR3. Germline CDR1 and CDR2: SGHDT and YYEEEE. The CDR3 DNA sequence: TGTGCCAGCAGCCCCGGGACTGCGGGTTACGAGCAGTACTTC. Encoded protein: CASSPGTAGYEQYF.

The chain couples TRBV5-1 to TRBJ2-3, with D possibly matching TRBD2 (6 bases). V dropped 1 base and J dropped 3 bases, with 12 bases sitting between them. The CDR3 consists of 15 residues. Germline V gives CDR1 SGHRS, CDR2 YFSETQ. CDR3 sequence (DNA): TGCGCCAGCAGCTTGTCGGGAGTGGAGACAGATACGCAGTATTTT. Translated, it gives CASSLSGVETDTQYF.

The rearrangement uses TRBV6-5 and TRBJ1-1; D not resolved. The CDR3 has 14 residues. V lost 11 bases to trimming and J lost 1 base, with 17 bases between them. Germline V gives CDR1 MNHEY, CDR2 SVGAGI. CDR3 coding DNA: TGTGCCGGACGGTTAGGGAGCCCGAACACTGAAGCTTTCTTT. Translating gives CAGRLGSPNTEAFF.

This chain joins TRBV12-3 or TRBV12-4 and TRBJ1-1; D might be TRBD1 (6 bases). V shed 8 bases and J shed 4 bases, with 14 bases lying between them. The CDR3 loop spans 13 amino acids. The CDR3 spells CASSTGGRTEAFF. The CDR3 coding sequence is TGTGCCAGCTCGACAGGTGGTCGCACTGAAGCTTTCTTT.

In this sample, this clone turned up many times. This specimen includes other DNA sequences encoding the same CDR3. The chain employs TRBV3-1 (or the pseudogene TRBV3-2) and TRBJ2-2; no definite D call. Germline CDR1 LGHDT, CDR2 YNNKEL (reference sequence). CDR3 length equals 15 residues. The V gene lost 1 base and the J gene lost 2 bases, with 8 bases spanning the gap. The CDR3 spells CASSQVLRNTGELFF. The CDR3 DNA is TGTGCCAGCAGCCAAGTGCTACGCAACACCGGGGAGCTGTTTTTT.